The TCR beta chain under discussion was sequenced for a study of cytomegalovirus exposure and HLA in healthy donors. Study-wide points: In all likelihood, a cluster of highly shared sequence variants was a sequencing artifact.

The PCR used 60 Vbeta and 13 Jbeta primers. Per the original methods: Roughly 11 million of the roughly 77 million unique TCR beta chains counted in a later analysis were shared. The data were produced by immunoSEQ multiplex PCR, yet TCRdb's version contains in-frame clones alone and is incomplete. The V and J calls and the clone size are those of that table, but D and trimming were determined from the DNA. The sample yields about 96,000 clones, 65% to 80% seen once. Germline-derived CDR1 and CDR2 are SEHNR and FQNEAQ (reference sequence). The CDR3 has 13 residues. For this clone: The antigen remains unidentified. A read error may account for a junction end that differs from germline.

This chain joins TRBV7-9 and TRBJ2-2; D gene unclear. Specimen: PBMCs. This TCR came from a female donor in good health and CMV-seropositive. The DNA of the CDR3 is TGTGCCAGCAGATTAGAAAGTAGCGGGGAGCTGTTTTTT. Protein product: CASRLESSGELFF.